A selection of T cell receptor beta chains follows, all from one sample in a study of OX40 agonist ivuxolimab in advanced cancers. TCRdb keeps only in-frame clones here, not all; method: immunoSEQ multiplex PCR. The sample has 55,000 to 75,000 clones, over 65% seen once. This material consisted of CD4+ or CD8+ T cells sorted from blood, taken in a trial of the OX40 agonist ivuxolimab. These receptors were taken from an adult with an advanced solid tumor such as melanoma, head and neck, liver or kidney cancer. Both conserved end residues are part of each CDR3. Each record gives: D gene, J gene, V gene, clone size, CDR3 protein, CDR3 DNA. The D gene is left open where the match is weak. Not every row has a clone size; where given, it reads once, few, many or a size class.

>-|TRBJ2-1|TRBV5-1|-
CASSLPSANNEQFF
TGCGCCAGCAGCTTGCCTAGCGCCAACAATGAGCAGTTCTTC
>-|TRBJ2-1|TRBV5-4|-
CASRVAGSSYNEQFF
TGTGCCAGCAGAGTTGCCGGGTCCTCCTACAATGAGCAGTTCTTC
>TRBD2|TRBJ2-2|TRBV10-3|once
CAISDSLAGAGELFF
TGTGCCATCAGTGACTCACTAGCGGGGGCCGGGGAGCTGTTTTTT
>-|TRBJ1-2|TRBV9|-
CASSGSSWYSGYTF
TGTGCCAGCAGCGGAAGTTCGTGGTACAGCGGCTACACCTTC
>TRBD2|TRBJ2-7|TRBV18|-
CASSLSGTNSYEQYF
TGTGCCAGCTCACTTTCCGGGACTAACTCCTACGAGCAGTACTTC
>-|TRBJ2-5|TRBV7-9|-
CASSLGGVETQYF
TGTGCCAGCAGCCTCGGAGGGGTGGAGACCCAGTACTTC
>-|TRBJ1-3|TRBV28|-
CASSPSDGSSGNTIYF
TGTGCCAGCAGCCCCTCGGACGGAAGCTCTGGAAACACCATATATTTT
>-|TRBJ1-1|TRBV7-6|-
CASSLAGGITEAFF
TGTGCCAGCAGCTTAGCGGGGGGTATCACTGAAGCTTTCTTT
>-|TRBJ2-1|TRBV29-1|-
CSVLSGLSYNEQFF
TGCAGCGTCTTGTCGGGCCTATCCTACAATGAGCAGTTCTTC
>TRBD2|TRBJ2-7|TRBV6-5|-
CASKRGSSYEQYF
TGTGCCAGCAAGCGGGGGAGCTCCTACGAGCAGTACTTC
>-|TRBJ1-5|TRBV11-3|-
CASSLDGDGREPQHF
TGTGCCAGCAGCTTAGACGGGGACGGGAGGGAGCCCCAGCATTTT
>TRBD1|TRBJ2-1|TRBV30|few
CAWSADTGTGAEQFF
TGTGCCTGGAGTGCAGATACCGGGACAGGGGCCGAGCAGTTCTTC
>TRBD2|TRBJ2-7|TRBV2|once
CASGRELYEQYF
TGTGCCAGCGGGCGGGAGCTGTACGAGCAGTACTTC
>TRBD2|TRBJ2-1|TRBV4-3|-
CASSPGTSGKYEQFF
TGCGCCAGCAGCCCCGGGACTAGCGGGAAATATGAGCAGTTCTTC
>TRBD2|TRBJ2-1|TRBV9|-
CASSLSGGGNPNEQFF
TGTGCCAGCAGCCTTTCCGGGGGAGGGAACCCCAATGAGCAGTTCTTC
>-|TRBJ1-1|TRBV30|medium-sized
CAWREGNTEAFF
TGTGCCTGGAGGGAGGGGAACACTGAAGCTTTCTTT
>-|TRBJ2-7|TRBV6-1|-
CASILPRGLEQYF
TGTGCCAGCATTCTCCCGAGGGGTCTCGAGCAGTACTTC
>-|TRBJ2-7|TRBV4-1|-
CASSQVGASTFYEQYF
TGCGCCAGCAGCCAAGTCGGAGCCAGTACTTTCTACGAGCAGTACTTC
>TRBD1|TRBJ2-7|TRBV18|-
CASSAQGAGYYEQYF
TGTGCCAGCTCAGCACAGGGGGCCGGCTACTACGAGCAGTACTTC
>-|TRBJ2-1|TRBV7-3|-
CASSLTFRANEQFF
TGTGCCAGCAGCTTAACGTTCAGGGCCAATGAGCAGTTCTTC
>-|TRBJ1-4|TRBV4-2|-
CASSQDTTQGSEKLFF
TGTGCCAGCAGCCAAGATACAACCCAGGGGAGTGAAAAACTGTTTTTT
>-|TRBJ1-2|TRBV5-1|-
CASSDQAGWGYTF
TGCGCCAGCAGCGATCAGGCGGGTTGGGGCTACACCTTC
>-|TRBJ2-3|TRBV20-1|-
CSASSTDTQYF
TGCAGTGCTAGCTCGACAGATACGCAGTATTTT
>-|TRBJ1-2|TRBV6-5|-
CASSYAGRGYTF
TGTGCCAGCAGTTACGCGGGGCGCGGCTACACCTTC
>TRBD1|TRBJ1-6|TRBV6-5|-
CASNPSTGWDSPLHF
TGTGCCAGCAACCCCTCGACAGGGTGGGATTCACCCCTCCACTTT
>-|TRBJ2-2|TRBV4-2|-
CASRPNTGELFF
TGTGCCAGCAGACCAAACACCGGGGAGCTGTTTTTT
>TRBD1|TRBJ1-3|TRBV29-1|-
CSVDRGNTIYF
TGCAGCGTGGACAGGGGAAACACCATATATTTT
>TRBD1|TRBJ2-7|TRBV5-4|-
CASSLGGTGLREQYF
TGTGCCAGCAGCTTGGGTGGGACAGGCCTAAGAGAGCAGTACTTC
>TRBD2|TRBJ2-1|TRBV5-1|few
CASSWNLVRTGGIYNEQFF
TGCGCCAGCAGCTGGAACCTTGTGAGGACGGGAGGAATCTACAATGAGCAGTTCTTC
>-|TRBJ2-5|TRBV4-2|-
CASSQDKAGETQYF
TGTGCCAGCAGCCAAGATAAAGCGGGAGAGACCCAGTACTTC
>TRBD1|TRBJ2-1|TRBV9|-
CASSTTGAPSSYNEQFF
TGTGCCAGCAGCACGACAGGGGCTCCCAGCTCCTACAATGAGCAGTTCTTC
>-|TRBJ1-2|TRBV9|-
CASSVGISDSTNYGYTF
TGTGCCAGCAGCGTAGGTATCTCGGACAGTACTAACTATGGCTACACCTTC
>-|TRBJ2-7|TRBV18|-
CASSPPSSRNEQYF
TGTGCCAGCTCACCACCGAGTAGTCGGAACGAGCAGTACTTC
>-|TRBJ1-5|TRBV12-5|-
CASGLVPRGGNQPQHF
TGTGCTAGTGGTTTGGTACCCAGAGGGGGCAATCAGCCCCAGCATTTT
>-|TRBJ2-3|TRBV5-1|-
CASSKGGQNADTQYF
TGCGCCAGCAGCAAGGGTGGGCAGAATGCAGATACGCAGTATTTT
>-|TRBJ2-1|TRBV30|once
CAWSVPGLRGNEQFF
TGTGCCTGGAGTGTACCCGGCTTAAGGGGTAATGAGCAGTTCTTC
>TRBD1|TRBJ1-4|TRBV2|-
CASSEQGAEKLFF
TGTGCCAGCAGTGAACAGGGGGCGGAAAAACTGTTTTTT
>-|TRBJ2-1|TRBV4-3|-
CASSQRTLGNEQFF
TGCGCCAGCAGCCAACGGACCCTAGGGAATGAGCAGTTCTTC
>-|TRBJ2-5|TRBV4-1|-
CASSQVLTGLPSQETQYF
TGCGCCAGCAGCCAAGTCCTTACCGGACTACCCTCCCAAGAGACCCAGTACTTC
>-|TRBJ1-1|TRBV5-1|-
CASTTGEETTEAFF
TGCGCCAGCACGACCGGGGAGGAGACCACTGAAGCTTTCTTT
>TRBD2|TRBJ2-3|TRBV5-1|few
CASSLVQRGSLGGDTQYF
TGCGCCAGCAGCTTGGTTCAGCGGGGGAGCCTAGGAGGAGATACGCAGTATTTT
>-|TRBJ2-3|TRBV7-3|-
CASSAGGSADTQYF
TGTGCCAGCAGCGCCGGAGGTAGTGCAGATACGCAGTATTTT
>-|TRBJ1-3|TRBV5-1|-
CASSLAGAGNTIYF
TGCGCCAGCAGCTTGGCAGGTGCGGGAAACACCATATATTTT
>-|TRBJ1-6|TRBV5-1|few
CASSLAVRREDSPLHF
TGCGCCAGCAGCTTGGCCGTTCGCAGGGAGGATTCACCCCTCCACTTT
>TRBD2|TRBJ2-1|TRBV6-6|-
CASSRTSGKFSEQFF
TGTGCCAGCAGTCGGACTAGCGGGAAGTTCAGTGAGCAGTTCTTC
>-|TRBJ2-3|TRBV7-3|-
CASSLRALGTDTQYF
TGTGCCAGCAGCTTAAGGGCGCTCGGCACAGATACGCAGTATTTT
>-|TRBJ2-2|TRBV7-2|-
CASSRINTGELFF
TGTGCCAGCAGCCGGATTAACACCGGGGAGCTGTTTTTT
>-|TRBJ2-1|TRBV2|-
CASTLGHNEQFF
TGTGCCAGCACCCTAGGGCACAATGAGCAGTTCTTC
>TRBD2|TRBJ2-1|TRBV2|-
CATRRASGSSGEQFF
TGTGCCACCAGGAGGGCTAGCGGGAGTTCGGGTGAGCAGTTCTTC
>-|TRBJ2-7|TRBV6-5|-
CASSPATGSYEQYF
TGTGCCAGCAGCCCCGCGACAGGTTCCTACGAGCAGTACTTC
>-|TRBJ2-6|TRBV10-2|few
CASSPTGGGANVLTF
TGCGCCAGCAGCCCGACAGGCGGTGGGGCCAACGTCCTGACTTTC
>-|TRBJ1-1|TRBV5-5|-
CASSWTSSDEAFF
TGTGCCAGCAGCTGGACGTCGTCTGATGAAGCTTTCTTT
>-|TRBJ2-6|TRBV5-1|-
CASCPTPTSGANVLTF
TGCGCCAGCTGTCCGACACCTACCTCTGGGGCCAACGTCCTGACTTTC
>TRBD1|TRBJ1-2|TRBV6-5|-
CASSKQGADYGYTF
TGTGCCAGCAGTAAACAGGGGGCAGACTATGGCTACACCTTC
>-|TRBJ1-1|TRBV6-6|once
CASSYAHSGADTEAFF
TGTGCCAGCAGTTACGCTCACTCGGGGGCCGACACTGAAGCTTTCTTT
>TRBD1|TRBJ1-5|TRBV19|few
CASSGTGGNQPQHF
TGTGCCAGTAGTGGGACAGGCGGGAATCAGCCCCAGCATTTT
>-|TRBJ1-1|TRBV6-5|-
CASSPRPGPDTEAFF
TGTGCCAGCAGCCCTCGTCCAGGGCCGGACACTGAAGCTTTCTTT
>-|TRBJ1-1|TRBV5-1|-
CASRLQGNTEAFF
TGCGCCAGCAGACTACAGGGGAACACTGAAGCTTTCTTT